This T cell receptor (beta chain) stems from a study of T cell repertoires in ileal Crohn's disease. In the study overall: 30% to 40% were active smokers at surgery; median disease duration was almost 8 years.

Germline V gene sequence: CDR1 MNHNY, CDR2 SVGAGI (reference sequence). This CDR3 contains 14 residues. V shed 6 bases and J shed 6 bases, with 17 bases lying between them. Sequencing was performed with immunoSEQ multiplex PCR; in TCRdb, only in-frame clones are kept and a portion is missing. This sample yields about 6,600 clones, of which around 72% are seen a single time; 9% to 10% belongs to the top ten. The sequencing sample was made of ileal tissue. This TCR was recovered from an adult with Crohn's disease. This chain uses TRBV6-6 with TRBJ1-1; possible D gene TRBD1, 5 bases. The CDR3 spells CASSPQGKTSEAFF. The DNA for the CDR3 is TGTGCCAGCAGCCCTCAGGGCAAAACCTCTGAAGCTTTCTTT.